Below are 8 T cell receptor beta chains sequenced from a single sample in a study of T cell changes during pregnancy in multiple sclerosis. This table comes from immunoSEQ multiplex PCR, and its TCRdb copy is limited to in-frame clones, with some not included. Of about 83,000 clones in the sample, 90% to 95% were seen once. The source material was PBMCs, sampled in the first trimester of pregnancy. These receptors all stem from a female donor in good health, serving as a control in a pregnancy study. Some clones in this sample may be carry-over from other donors' samples.

This clone was observed a handful of times. This chain uses TRBV27 with TRBJ1-5, with 8 bases lining up with TRBD1. The junction had 6 bases not matched to a gene; V was cut back by 8 bases and J by 0 bases. CDR1 and CDR2 from the germline V gene are MNHEY and SMNVEV (reference sequence). The CDR3 has 15 residues. CDR3 amino acids: CASRLGTGSNQPQHF. In DNA form, the CDR3 reads TGTGCCAGCCGTCTCGGGACAGGTAGCAATCAGCCCCAGCATTTT.

The count of this clone is one. The chain uses TRBV5-5 and TRBJ2-1, with TRBD2 as a possible D gene (5 bases). The CDR3 covers 15 residues. V was cut by 4 bases and J by 1 base, with 12 bases left in between. Germline V gene lookup returns CDR1 SGHKS and CDR2 YYEKEE (reference sequence). The CDR3 reads CASSKAVSSYNEQFF. DNA of the CDR3: TGTGCCAGCAGCAAAGCGGTTTCTTCCTACAATGAGCAGTTCTTC.

V is TRBV5-6 and J is TRBJ2-3, with a possible D match to TRBD1 (5 bases). From germline, CDR1 is SGHDT and CDR2 YYEEEE. CDR3 length: 13 amino acids. V was trimmed by 1 base and J by 4 bases, leaving 7 bases between them. CDR3 coding DNA: TGTGCCAGCAGCTTGCCAGGGCCAGATACGCAGTATTTT. Translated: CASSLPGPDTQYF.

V gene TRBV28 combines with J gene TRBJ2-2; 10 bases fit TRBD2. V lost 7 bases to trimming and J lost 7 bases; unmatched junction nucleotides: 12. The CDR3 totals 16 residues. Germline V gives CDR1 MDHEN, CDR2 SYDVKM. CDR3 amino acids: CASTISTSGIVGELFF. In DNA form, the CDR3 reads TGTGCCAGCACCATATCCACTAGCGGGATAGTCGGGGAGCTGTTTTTT.

V is TRBV6-5 and J is TRBJ1-1; D perhaps matches TRBD1 (5 bases). This CDR3 is built from 16 residues. In germline, CDR1 is MNHEY, CDR2 SVGAGI. V was cut by 2 bases and J by 0 bases, with 13 bases left in between. The CDR3 region is CASSYAAGPMNTEAFF. The CDR3 DNA reads as TGTGCCAGCAGTTACGCGGCAGGGCCCATGAACACTGAAGCTTTCTTT.

This clone was seen a handful of times. The V gene is TRBV7-9, the J gene TRBJ2-2, with D possibly being TRBD1 (6 bases). Germline CDR1 is SEHNR and CDR2 is FQNEAQ (reference sequence). Trimming left V 8 bases short and J 8 bases short, with 12 bases between. The CDR3 sequence is 12 residues long. DNA for the CDR3: TGTGCCAGCGGCCACAGGGCGGGGGAGCTGTTTTTT. Translated: CASGHRAGELFF.

The CDR3 is CASSSGLAGIGTQYF. The CDR3 coding sequence is TGTGCCAGCAGTTCGGGACTAGCGGGAATTGGGACCCAGTACTTC. V usage is TRBV27 and J usage is TRBJ2-5; 13 bases are a match to TRBD2. The V gene's germline CDR1 is MNHEY and CDR2 SMNVEV (reference sequence). This CDR3 comprises 15 residues. V lost 4 bases and J lost 7; bases outside the gene matches: 6.

V gene TRBV4-3 combines with J gene TRBJ2-1, with TRBD2 matching 9 bases. Germline CDR1 LGHNA, CDR2 YSLEER. J gave up 7 bases and V 0 bases, and 10 bases lay outside the gene matches. The CDR3 length is 17 residues. The CDR3 protein is CASSQEGVGLAMNEQFF. CDR3 bases: TGCGCCAGCAGCCAAGAAGGCGTAGGACTAGCGATGAATGAGCAGTTCTTC.